The 28 T cell receptor beta chains below all came from one sample that was sequenced in a study of CXCR3-negative and CXCR3-positive naive CD8 T cells. The TRB libraries of cDNA were built by UMI-labeled 5' RACE. TCRdb reprocessed the 5' RACE reads and keeps a single row for each CDR3 protein, giving no DNA. This sample contains 130,000 or so distinct CDR3 sequences. The specimen sequenced was naive CXCR3- CD8+ T cells from blood. Regarding subset: CD45RO-CCR7+CD27+CD95- naive CD8+ T cells lacking CXCR3 (TNR3-). The source of these receptors is a human donor in good health. Some clones in this sample may be carry-over from other donors' samples.

The rearrangement uses TRBV7-9 and TRBJ2-5; TCRdb's D call of TRBD1 is untestable without DNA. The CDR3 has 13 residues. Germline-derived CDR1 and CDR2 are SEHNR and FQNEAQ (reference sequence). The CDR3 is CASSRDRGETQYF.

The chain links TRBV2 to TRBJ1-6; with no DNA, the TCRdb D assignment of TRBD1 cannot be verified. The length of the CDR3 is 13 residues. The germline V gene has CDR1 SNHLY and CDR2 FYNNEI. The CDR3 protein is CAITRDGNSPLHF.

The chain recombines TRBV20-1 with TRBJ1-2. The V gene's germline CDR1 is DFQATT and CDR2 SNEGSKA (reference sequence). The CDR3 extends over 15 amino acids. CDR3 region: CSAGRQAVSNYGYTF.

J is TRBJ2-3 and V is TRBV7-3; absent DNA, TCRdb's TRBD2 call cannot be checked. The CDR3 has 15 amino acids. In germline, CDR1 is SGHTA, CDR2 FQGTGA. The CDR3 loop reads CASSSGLASTDTQYF. Supplemented by reference TRBV7-3 and TRBJ2-3, the full variable domain reads GAGVSQTPSNKVTEKGKYVELRCDPISGHTALYWYRQSLGQGPEFLIYFQGTGAADDSGLPNDRFFAVRPEGSVSTLKIQRTERGDSAVYLCASSSGLASTDTQYFGPGTRLTVL.

V is TRBV7-9 and J is TRBJ2-1. CDR1 and CDR2 from the germline V gene are SEHNR and FQNEAQ (reference sequence). The CDR3 loop spans 12 amino acids. This chain's CDR3 is CASLPIFGEQFF.

The chain joins TRBV5-5 to TRBJ1-3. Germline V CDR1 and CDR2: SGHKS, YYEKEE (reference sequence). The CDR3 totals 15 residues. This CDR3 is CASSLGWAAGNTIYF.

V usage is TRBV7-3 and J usage is TRBJ2-2; the TCRdb D gene call, TRBD2, has no DNA to confirm it. The CDR3 consists of 17 residues. Per the germline V gene, CDR1 is SGHTA and CDR2 is FQGTGA. The CDR3 sequence: CASSLSLAGPNTGELFF.

The chain has TRBV2 and TRBJ2-7. Germline V gene lookup returns CDR1 SNHLY and CDR2 FYNNEI. There are 11 residues in the CDR3. The CDR3 sequence is CASSEDYEQYF.

The chain links TRBV9 to TRBJ1-1; no DNA is available, so the TRBD1 call from TCRdb remains unchecked. CDR1 and CDR2 (germline): SGDLS, YYNGEE. This CDR3 has 13 amino acids. This CDR3 is CASSAGGETEAFF.

J is TRBJ2-1 and V is TRBV9. The CDR3 is 13 residues long. Germline V lookup: CDR1 SGDLS, CDR2 YYNGEE. CDR3 amino acids: CASSRPSYNEQFF. Looking up the rest from reference TRBV9 and TRBJ2-1 gives the full variable domain: DSGVTQTPKHLITATGQRVTLRCSPRSGDLSVYWYQQSLDQGLQFLIQYYNGEERAKGNILERFSAQQFPDLHSELNLSSLELGDSALYFCASSRPSYNEQFFGPGTRLTVL.

This chain connects TRBV28 to TRBJ2-2; TCRdb picks TRBD2, but there is no DNA to check that call. Per germline, CDR1 MDHEN and CDR2 SYDVKM. The CDR3 has 17 residues. CDR3 loop: CASSLSLGLSNTGELFF.

The rearrangement uses TRBV18 and TRBJ2-7; with no DNA, the TCRdb D assignment of TRBD1 cannot be verified. The CDR3 runs to 12 residues. In germline, CDR1 is KGHSH, CDR2 LQKENI. CDR3 protein: CASLDSHYEQYF.

The CDR3 loop is CSVQGGLNTEAFF. The chain carries TRBV29-1 and TRBJ1-1; TCRdb returns TRBD1, unconfirmable since there is no DNA. Germline values: CDR1 SQVTM, CDR2 ANQGSEA. The CDR3 runs to 13 residues.

V gene TRBV28 combines with J gene TRBJ2-5. The germline gives CDR1 MDHEN, CDR2 SYDVKM. The CDR3 has 14 residues. This chain's CDR3 is CASSLRSFQETQYF.

The V gene is TRBV7-9, the J gene TRBJ2-5; the TRBD1 assignment by TCRdb is unverifiable without DNA. The CDR3 loop spans 14 amino acids. Looked up from germline, CDR1 is SEHNR and CDR2 is FQNEAQ (reference sequence). CDR3 region: CASSAIGSGETQYF.

V and J are TRBV15 and TRBJ1-1; TCRdb outputs TRBD1, but without DNA this stays unchecked. Per the germline V gene, CDR1 is LNHNV and CDR2 is YYDKDF (reference sequence). This CDR3 contains 14 residues. CDR3 amino acids: CATSSSRGGTEAFF.

V gene TRBV9 combines with J gene TRBJ2-7; the D call from TCRdb, TRBD1, cannot be confirmed without DNA. CDR1 is SGDLS, CDR2 YYNGEE, per germline. The CDR3 runs to 14 residues. CDR3 in amino acids: CASSQGGSPYEQYF.

The gene calls are TRBV12-3 or TRBV12-4 and TRBJ2-1; TCRdb designates TRBD1, a call that cannot be tested without DNA. This CDR3 region has 15 residues. CDR3 amino acids: CASSLTGRFLDEQFF.

The rearrangement uses TRBV5-1 and TRBJ2-1; absent DNA, TCRdb's TRBD2 call cannot be checked. There are 17 residues in the CDR3. Looked up from germline, CDR1 is SGHRS and CDR2 is YFSETQ. The CDR3 region is CASSLAWLAGGPHEQFF.

The J gene is TRBJ2-3, the V gene TRBV4-1. This CDR3 is built from 14 residues. Germline V gives CDR1 MGHRA, CDR2 YSYEKL. The CDR3 sequence: CASSLGLGTDTQYF.

This sequence joins TRBV29-1 and TRBJ2-7. Germline V lookup: CDR1 SQVTM, CDR2 ANQGSEA. The CDR3 length is 16 residues. The chain's CDR3 is CSVALGMVSMNYEQYF.

This sequence joins TRBV27 and TRBJ2-1; the D gene TCRdb calls, TRBD2, cannot be checked with no DNA. The germline V gene encodes CDR1 MNHEY and CDR2 SMNVEV (reference sequence). The CDR3 has 16 residues. CDR3 sequence: CASSPSAGSSYNEQFF.

The rearrangement links TRBV30 to TRBJ1-1. This CDR3 has 13 amino acids. In germline, CDR1 is GTSNPN, CDR2 SVGIG (reference sequence). Here the CDR3 reads CAWSPIPDTEAFF.

The chain recombines TRBV3-1 with TRBJ1-1; TCRdb calls TRBD1, which cannot be checked without DNA. The CDR3 covers 21 residues. Per the germline V gene, CDR1 is LGHDT and CDR2 is YNNKEL (reference sequence). The chain's CDR3 is CASSQPTPGTGGSPLSTEAFF.

The V gene is TRBV6-1, the J gene TRBJ2-1; the TCRdb call, TRBD1, lacks DNA for checking. The germline CDR1 and CDR2 sequences are MNHNS and SASEGT. The CDR3 extends over 15 amino acids. This chain's CDR3 is CASSESRGQSNEQFF.

This chain joins TRBV29-1 and TRBJ2-3; TCRdb selects TRBD2, and the lack of DNA leaves this call unchecked. This CDR3 has 14 amino acids. Germline values: CDR1 SQVTM, CDR2 ANQGSEA. The CDR3 here is CSVAGTSLTDTQYF.

The rearrangement joins TRBV2 to TRBJ1-3; the TCRdb call, TRBD1, lacks DNA for checking. The CDR3 totals 16 residues. CDR1 is SNHLY and CDR2 is FYNNEI in the germline V gene. This CDR3 reads CASSEVAPGSGNTIYF.

This sequence joins TRBV9 and TRBJ2-3; the TCRdb D gene call, TRBD2, has no DNA to confirm it. The CDR3 spans 16 residues. Per the germline V gene, CDR1 is SGDLS and CDR2 is YYNGEE. The CDR3: CASSAERGGPTDTQYF.